Here is one T cell receptor (beta chain) with its context. Its antigen is unknown. The data stem from a study of blood T cells in healthy people across ages. Study-wide background: Using template switching, researchers captured about one barcoded beta molecule for each two T cells.

Next came a second PCR, run for about 6 to 11 cycles, which used a sample-barcoded 5' primer along with a J-beta primer mix. MiXCR, applied by TCRdb to the 5' RACE reads, yields one record per CDR3 protein. Of fewer than 1,200,000 distinct CDR3 sequences in the sample, 20% to 25% are singletons; the top ten hold around 0.75%. The donors, all healthy, were Caucasians living in Russia, aged roughly 6 to 100. Per the germline V gene, CDR1 is MNHEY and CDR2 is SVGEGT. The CDR3 spans 15 residues. Study-wide findings and caveats: Unsorted PBMCs ruled out conclusive naive versus antigen-experienced comparison. Versus aged donors, long-lived donors had higher diversity and more naive CD4+ cells.

Separately, the same data were catalogued under a study of T cells of mothers and their children.

Sequencing input: blood. The TCR comes from a girl aged 2 to 9 in good health. The rearrangement links TRBV6-2 or TRBV6-3 to TRBJ2-5; D possibly corresponds to TRBD2 (5 bases). The end of the DNA is better explained by TRBJ2-1, so the J call may be wrong. The CDR3 protein is CASSYEGFLSDEQFF. The CDR3 region has the DNA TGTGCCAGCAGTTACGAGGGATTCCTTAGCGATGAGCAGTTCTTC.